This TCR beta chain originates from a study of regulatory T cells in long-lasting Graves disease. This clonotype was recorded at least ten times. Germline CDR1 reads SEHNR; CDR2 reads FQNEAQ (reference sequence). Trimming removed 9 bases at V and 3 bases at J, with 27 bases between. CDR3 length: 17 amino acids. The time point here: newly diagnosed GD, antithyroid drugs for less than 3 months. From PBMCs, RNA was extracted and then used to make the TCR library. CDR3 regions were amplified by Arm-PCR using iRepertoire HTBI primers to build TCR beta libraries. One entry per CDR3 protein results from TCRdb running MiXCR on the multiplex PCR reads. Of 350,000 to 550,000 distinct CDR3 sequences in the sample, about 15% were seen once. These records were also assigned to another study, of T cells in Graves' hyperthyroidism and ophthalmopathy. As reported in that work: TCR CDR3 underwent first-round RT-PCR with the HTBI primer set. Among thyroid clonotypes expanded above 0.001, most also appeared in blood. Patients with ophthalmopathy were separated from those with stable hyperthyroidism by a 13 V-J model.

The specimen was peripheral blood mononuclear cells (PBMCs), collected at new diagnosis, from a patient treated with antithyroid drugs. J is TRBJ2-7 and V is TRBV7-9; possibly TRBD2 for D (5 bases). The TCR sequence derives from a woman under 40 with Graves disease. The CDR3 reads CASETRRGSGAFYEQYF. In DNA form, the CDR3 reads TGTGCCAGTGAAACCCGTCGAGGAAGCGGAGCATTCTACGAGCAGTACTTC.